The TCR beta chain under discussion was sequenced for a study of blood T cell repertoires in COVID-19. CDR3 length equals 15 residues. Germline values: CDR1 SGHAT, CDR2 FQNNGV. V dropped 5 bases and J dropped 6 bases, with 19 bases sitting between them. Sequencing was performed with immunoSEQ multiplex PCR; in TCRdb, only in-frame clones are kept and a portion is missing. The sample gives approximately 93,000 clones, about nine tenths of which show up once; 25% to 35% is in the top ten. The origin of this receptor is a man aged 50-60 years with active or convalescent COVID-19. The rearrangement joins TRBV11-2 to TRBJ1-1; TRBD1 might be the D (5 bases). Specimen: peripheral blood. The CDR3 DNA reads as TGTGCCAGCAGCCCCCACGGGGGGGGATCCCCTGAAGCTTTCTTT. Protein sequence: CASSPHGGGSPEAFF.